This TCR beta chain emerged from a study of blood T cells in healthy people across ages. Notes on the study in general: There was a strong correlation between TCR beta diversity and naive T cell percentage. Versus aged donors, long-lived donors had higher diversity and more naive CD4+ cells.

A J-beta primer mix and a sample-barcoded 5' primer were used in a second PCR of about 7 to 12 cycles. TCRdb re-called the 5' RACE reads through MiXCR, storing one row per CDR3 protein. The sample includes 1.5 million to 2 million distinct CDR3 sequences, about two fifths of them seen just once. Every donor provided around 9.5 milliliters of peripheral blood. This clonotype has a count of ten or more. Antigen unknown. The junction departs from germline at one end; a sequencing error may be responsible. The sequence was obtained from a human donor in good health. Specimen: blood.

The DNA of the CDR3 is TGTGCCAGCAGCTTACAGGGGAATGGCTACACCTTC. This sequence encodes CASSLQGNGYTF. The rearrangement uses TRBV5-1 and TRBJ1-2, with 7 bases that match TRBD1. The CDR3 consists of 12 residues. Germline lookup yields CDR1 SGHRS and CDR2 YFSETQ.